This T cell receptor beta chain was sequenced during a study of cytotoxic CD8 clonotypes in ibrutinib-treated CLL. Study outcomes and limitations: There were few public clonotypes, and on treatment they contracted or stayed stable.

V lost 6 bases, J lost 5 bases, and 6 bases stayed unmatched. The CDR3 spans 15 residues. The germline CDR1 and CDR2 sequences are SNHLY and FYNNEI. Sequencing was performed with immunoSEQ multiplex PCR; in TCRdb, only in-frame clones are kept and a portion is missing. The table includes tens of thousands of clones, roughly 85% detected once. Worth noting for this clone: Its specificity is unknown.

The sequence derives from a human donor with chronic lymphocytic leukemia. The material sequenced was PBMCs, taken after 24 months of ibrutinib treatment. The rearrangement links TRBV2 to TRBJ2-5; TRBD2 matches 13 bases. CDR3 bases: TGTGCCAGCAGACAGGGACTAGCGGGAACGGAGACCCAGTACTTC. It specifies CASRQGLAGTETQYF.